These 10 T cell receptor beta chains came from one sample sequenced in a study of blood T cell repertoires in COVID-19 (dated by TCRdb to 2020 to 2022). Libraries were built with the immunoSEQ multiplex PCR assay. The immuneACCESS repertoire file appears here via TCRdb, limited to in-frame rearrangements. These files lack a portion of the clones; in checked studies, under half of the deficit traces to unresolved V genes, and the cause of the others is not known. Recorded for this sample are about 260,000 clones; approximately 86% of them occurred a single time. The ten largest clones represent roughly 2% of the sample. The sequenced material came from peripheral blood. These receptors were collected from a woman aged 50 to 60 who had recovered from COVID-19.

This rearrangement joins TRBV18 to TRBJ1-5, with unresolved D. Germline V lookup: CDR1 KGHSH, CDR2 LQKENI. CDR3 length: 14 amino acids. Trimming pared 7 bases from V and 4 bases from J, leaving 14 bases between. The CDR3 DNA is TGTGCCAGCTGGGCCGGGGTTTTAAATCAGCCCCAGCATTTT. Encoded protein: CASWAGVLNQPQHF.

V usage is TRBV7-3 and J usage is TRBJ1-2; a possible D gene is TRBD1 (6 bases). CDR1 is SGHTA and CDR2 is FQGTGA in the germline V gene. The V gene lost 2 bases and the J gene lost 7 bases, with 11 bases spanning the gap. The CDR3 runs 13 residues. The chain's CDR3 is CASSLYGRGGYTF. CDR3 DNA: TGTGCCAGCAGCTTATACGGCAGGGGTGGCTACACCTTC.

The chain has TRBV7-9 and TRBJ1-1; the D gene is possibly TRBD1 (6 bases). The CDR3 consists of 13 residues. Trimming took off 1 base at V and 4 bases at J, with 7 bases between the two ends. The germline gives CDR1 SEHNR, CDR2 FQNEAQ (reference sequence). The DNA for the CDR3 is TGTGCCAGCAGCTTAGAAGGGGGCACTGAAGCTTTCTTT. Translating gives CASSLEGGTEAFF.

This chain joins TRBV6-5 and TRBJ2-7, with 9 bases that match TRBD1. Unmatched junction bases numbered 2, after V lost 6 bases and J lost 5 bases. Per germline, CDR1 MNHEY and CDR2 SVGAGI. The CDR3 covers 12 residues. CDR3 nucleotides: TGTGCCAGCAGCCGGACAGGGGACGAGCAGTACTTC. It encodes CASSRTGDEQYF.

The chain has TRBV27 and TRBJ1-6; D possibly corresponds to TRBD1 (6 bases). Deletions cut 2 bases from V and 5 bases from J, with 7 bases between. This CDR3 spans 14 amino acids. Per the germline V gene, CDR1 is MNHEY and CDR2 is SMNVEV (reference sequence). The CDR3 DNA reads TGTGCCAGCAGTTTAGGGGACAATAATTCACCCCTCCACTTT. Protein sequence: CASSLGDNNSPLHF.

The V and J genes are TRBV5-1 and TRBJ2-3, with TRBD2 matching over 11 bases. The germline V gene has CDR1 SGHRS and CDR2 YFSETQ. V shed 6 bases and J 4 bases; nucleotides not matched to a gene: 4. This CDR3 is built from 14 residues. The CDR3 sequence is CASNSGGASDTQYF. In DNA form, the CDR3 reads TGCGCCAGCAATAGCGGGGGGGCCTCAGATACGCAGTATTTT.

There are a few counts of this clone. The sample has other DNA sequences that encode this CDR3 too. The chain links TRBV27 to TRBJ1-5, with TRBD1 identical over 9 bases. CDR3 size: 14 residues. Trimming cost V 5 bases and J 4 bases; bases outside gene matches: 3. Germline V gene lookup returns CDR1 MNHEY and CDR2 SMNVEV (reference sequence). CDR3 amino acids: CASSPGTGNQPQHF. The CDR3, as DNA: TGTGCCAGCAGTCCGGGGACAGGGAATCAGCCCCAGCATTTT.

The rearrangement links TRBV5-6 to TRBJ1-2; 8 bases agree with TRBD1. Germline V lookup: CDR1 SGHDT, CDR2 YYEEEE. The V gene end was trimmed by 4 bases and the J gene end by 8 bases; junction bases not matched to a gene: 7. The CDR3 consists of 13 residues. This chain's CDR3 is CASSPWTGFGYTF. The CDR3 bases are TGTGCCAGCAGCCCCTGGACAGGGTTCGGCTACACCTTC.

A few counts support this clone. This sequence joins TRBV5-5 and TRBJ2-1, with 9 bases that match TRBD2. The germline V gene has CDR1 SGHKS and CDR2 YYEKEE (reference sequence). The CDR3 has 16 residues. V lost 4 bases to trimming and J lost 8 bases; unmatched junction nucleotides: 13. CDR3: CASSLGALAGTDEQFF. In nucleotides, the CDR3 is TGTGCCAGCAGCCTCGGTGCGCTAGCGGGAACCGATGAGCAGTTCTTC.

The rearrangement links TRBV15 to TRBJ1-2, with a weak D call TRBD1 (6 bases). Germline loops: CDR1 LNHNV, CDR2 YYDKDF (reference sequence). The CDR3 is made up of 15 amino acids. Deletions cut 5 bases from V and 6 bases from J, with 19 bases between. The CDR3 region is CATSPWARGENGYTF. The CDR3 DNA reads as TGTGCCACCAGCCCCTGGGCCAGGGGTGAAAATGGCTACACCTTC. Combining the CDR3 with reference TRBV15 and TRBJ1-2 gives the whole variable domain DAMVIQNPRYQVTQFGKPVTLSCSQTLNHNVMYWYQQKSSQAPKLLFHYYDKDFNNEADTPDNFQSRRPNTSFCFLDIRSPGLGDTAMYLCATSPWARGENGYTFGSGTRLTVV.